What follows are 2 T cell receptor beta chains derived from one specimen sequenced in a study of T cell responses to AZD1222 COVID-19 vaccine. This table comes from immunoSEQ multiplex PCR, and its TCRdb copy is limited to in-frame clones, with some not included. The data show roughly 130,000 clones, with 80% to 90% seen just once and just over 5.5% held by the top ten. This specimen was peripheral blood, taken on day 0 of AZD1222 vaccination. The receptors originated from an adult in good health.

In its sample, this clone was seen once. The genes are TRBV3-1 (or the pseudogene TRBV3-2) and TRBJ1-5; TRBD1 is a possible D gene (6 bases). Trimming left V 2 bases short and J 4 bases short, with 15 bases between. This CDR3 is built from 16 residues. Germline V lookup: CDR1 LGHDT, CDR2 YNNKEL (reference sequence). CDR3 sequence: CASSQLQRGQNQPQHF. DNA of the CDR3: TGTGCCAGCAGCCAACTCCAGCGGGGGCAGAATCAGCCCCAGCATTTT.

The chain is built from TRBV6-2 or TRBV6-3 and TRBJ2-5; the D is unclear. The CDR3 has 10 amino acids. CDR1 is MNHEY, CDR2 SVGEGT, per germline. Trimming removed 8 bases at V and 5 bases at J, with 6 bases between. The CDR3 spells CASGRETQYF. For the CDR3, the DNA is TGTGCCAGCGGCCGGGAGACCCAGTACTTC.